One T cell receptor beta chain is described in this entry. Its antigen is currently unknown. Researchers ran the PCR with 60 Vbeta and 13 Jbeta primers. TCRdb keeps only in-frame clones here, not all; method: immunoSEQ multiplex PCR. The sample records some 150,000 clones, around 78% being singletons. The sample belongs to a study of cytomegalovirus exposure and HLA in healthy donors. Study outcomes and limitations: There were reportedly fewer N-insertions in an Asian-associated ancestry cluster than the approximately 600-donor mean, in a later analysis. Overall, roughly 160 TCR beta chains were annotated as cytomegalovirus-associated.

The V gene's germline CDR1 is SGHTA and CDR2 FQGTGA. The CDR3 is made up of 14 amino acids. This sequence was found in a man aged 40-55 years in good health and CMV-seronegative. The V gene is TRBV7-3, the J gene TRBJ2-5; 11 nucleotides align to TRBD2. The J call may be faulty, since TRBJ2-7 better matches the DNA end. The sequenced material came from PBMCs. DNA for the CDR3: TGTGCCAGCAGCAAACTAGCGGGAGCATACGAGCAGTACTTC. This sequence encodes CASSKLAGAYEQYF.